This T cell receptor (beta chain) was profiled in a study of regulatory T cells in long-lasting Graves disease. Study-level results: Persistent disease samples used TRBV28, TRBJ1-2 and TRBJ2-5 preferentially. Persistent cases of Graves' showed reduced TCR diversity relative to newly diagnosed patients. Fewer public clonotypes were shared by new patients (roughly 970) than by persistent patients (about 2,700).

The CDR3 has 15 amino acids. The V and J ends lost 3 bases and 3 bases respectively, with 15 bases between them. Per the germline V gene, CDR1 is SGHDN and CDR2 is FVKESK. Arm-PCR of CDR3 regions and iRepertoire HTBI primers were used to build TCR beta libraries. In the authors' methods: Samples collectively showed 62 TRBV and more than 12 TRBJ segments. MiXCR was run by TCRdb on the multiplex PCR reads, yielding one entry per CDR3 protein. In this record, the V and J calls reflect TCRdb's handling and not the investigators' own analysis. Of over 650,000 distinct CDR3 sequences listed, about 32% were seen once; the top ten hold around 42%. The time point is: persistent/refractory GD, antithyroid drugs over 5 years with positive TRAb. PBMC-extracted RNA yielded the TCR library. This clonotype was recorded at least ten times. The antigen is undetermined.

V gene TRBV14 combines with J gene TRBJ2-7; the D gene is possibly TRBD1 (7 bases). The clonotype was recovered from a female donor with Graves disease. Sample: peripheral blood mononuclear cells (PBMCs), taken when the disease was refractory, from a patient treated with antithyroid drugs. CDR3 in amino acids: CASSHDREADYEQYF. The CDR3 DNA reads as TGTGCCAGCAGCCATGACAGGGAGGCTGACTACGAGCAGTACTTC.